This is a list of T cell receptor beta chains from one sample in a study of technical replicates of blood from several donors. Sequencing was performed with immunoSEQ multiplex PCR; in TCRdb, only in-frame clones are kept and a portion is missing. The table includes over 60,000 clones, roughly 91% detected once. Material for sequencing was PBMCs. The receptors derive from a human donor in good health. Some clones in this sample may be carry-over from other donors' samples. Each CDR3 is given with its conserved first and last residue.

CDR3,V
CASSSSTSGRGGWHEQYF,TRBV7-2
CASSQGTGVTWELFF,TRBV16
CASSSQGPGAEAFF,TRBV7-2
CASSYSGGTYEQYF,TRBV7-9
CASIDRRANYGYTF,TRBV19
CASTPTGTGNTIYF,TRBV6-1
CASSQALDRGGYGYTF,TRBV4-2
CASSKEEGLRGYEQYF,TRBV21-1
CASSRFGQLEAFF,TRBV7-9
CASSQDPEGQGSSGANVLTF,TRBV4-3
CASSQDLGGANEKLFF,TRBV4-3
CASSLAGQQETQYF,TRBV5-6
CASSQDEREGYEQYF,TRBV4-1
CASSVITGKNTEAFF,TRBV9
CASSVGTGYQETQYF,TRBV9
CASRLPGQFYGYTF,TRBV6-5
CASSLEGQLGGEQYF,TRBV5-5
CASSRGQGRNRSPLHF,TRBV19
CASSEPGGGNTIYF,TRBV2
CASGAGQGYNYGYTF,TRBV6-1
CASSPGGRELNEQFF,TRBV5-4
CASRTGTSGAFTDTQYF,TRBV2
CASSLMALWAFF,TRBV5-6
CASSFASGIRNEQFF,TRBV27